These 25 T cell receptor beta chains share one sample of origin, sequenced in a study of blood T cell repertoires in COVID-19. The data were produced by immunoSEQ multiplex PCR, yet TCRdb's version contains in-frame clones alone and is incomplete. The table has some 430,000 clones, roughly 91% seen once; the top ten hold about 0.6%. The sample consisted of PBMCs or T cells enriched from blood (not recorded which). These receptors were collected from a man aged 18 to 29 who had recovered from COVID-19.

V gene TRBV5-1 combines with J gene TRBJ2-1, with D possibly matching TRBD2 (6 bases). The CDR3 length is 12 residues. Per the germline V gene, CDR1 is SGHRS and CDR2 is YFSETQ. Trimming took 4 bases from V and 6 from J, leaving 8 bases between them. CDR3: CASSGGLNEQFF. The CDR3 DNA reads TGCGCCAGCAGCGGGGGACTCAATGAGCAGTTCTTC. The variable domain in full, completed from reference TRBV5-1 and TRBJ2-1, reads KAGVTQTPRYLIKTRGQQVTLSCSPISGHRSVSWYQQTPGQGLQFLFEYFSETQRNKGNFPGRFSGRQFSNSRSEMNVSTLELGDSALYLCASSGGLNEQFFGPGTRLTVL.

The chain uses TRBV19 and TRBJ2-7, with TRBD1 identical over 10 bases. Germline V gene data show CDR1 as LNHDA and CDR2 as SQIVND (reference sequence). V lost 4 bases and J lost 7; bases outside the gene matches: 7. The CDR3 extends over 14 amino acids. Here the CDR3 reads CASSNTWDRGEQYF. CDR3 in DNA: TGTGCCAGTAGTAACACGTGGGACAGGGGAGAGCAGTACTTC.

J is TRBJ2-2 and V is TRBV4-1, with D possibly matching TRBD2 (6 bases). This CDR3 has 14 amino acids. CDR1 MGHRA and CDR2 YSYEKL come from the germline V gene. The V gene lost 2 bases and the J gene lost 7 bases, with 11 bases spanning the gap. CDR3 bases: TGCGCCAGCAGCCAACCCGGGGGAGGCGGGGAGCTGTTTTTT. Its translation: CASSQPGGGGELFF.

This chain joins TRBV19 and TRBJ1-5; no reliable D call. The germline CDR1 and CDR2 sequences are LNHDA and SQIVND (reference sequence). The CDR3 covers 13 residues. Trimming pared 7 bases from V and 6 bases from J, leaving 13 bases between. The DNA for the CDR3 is TGTGCCAGTAATAGCGGGGAGGGTCAGCCCCAGCATTTT. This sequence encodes CASNSGEGQPQHF. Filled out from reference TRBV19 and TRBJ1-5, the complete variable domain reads DGGITQSPKYLFRKEGQNVTLSCEQNLNHDAMYWYRQDPGQGLRLIYYSQIVNDFQKGDIAEGYSVSREKKESFPLTVTSAQKNPTAFYLCASNSGEGQPQHFGDGTRLSIL.

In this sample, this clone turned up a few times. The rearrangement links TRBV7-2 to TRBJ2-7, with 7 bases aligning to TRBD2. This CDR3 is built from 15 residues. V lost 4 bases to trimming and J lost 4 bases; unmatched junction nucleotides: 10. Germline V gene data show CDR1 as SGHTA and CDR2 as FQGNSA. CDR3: CASSSLPGLRYEQYF. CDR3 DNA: TGTGCCAGCAGCTCGCTACCGGGACTAAGATACGAGCAGTACTTC.

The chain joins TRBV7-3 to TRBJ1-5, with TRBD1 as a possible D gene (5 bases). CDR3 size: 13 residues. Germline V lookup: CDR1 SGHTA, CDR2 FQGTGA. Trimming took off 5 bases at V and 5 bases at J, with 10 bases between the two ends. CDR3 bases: TGTGCCAGCAGCGGGACTCGGGATCAGCCCCAGCATTTT. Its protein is CASSGTRDQPQHF.

This chain's CDR3 is CASSLSGVELFF. The DNA for the CDR3 is TGTGCCAGCAGTTTATCAGGGGTTGAACTGTTTTTT. This chain joins TRBV28 and TRBJ1-4, with D possibly matching TRBD1 (6 bases). Germline V gene lookup returns CDR1 MDHEN and CDR2 SYDVKM. CDR3 length equals 12 residues. Between the trimmed V and J ends, which lost 1 base and 12 bases, there was a span of 9 bases.

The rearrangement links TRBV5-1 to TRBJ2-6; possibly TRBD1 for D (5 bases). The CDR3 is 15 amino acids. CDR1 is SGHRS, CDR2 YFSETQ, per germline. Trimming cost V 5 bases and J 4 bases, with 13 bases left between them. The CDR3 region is CASRQGSRGANVLTF. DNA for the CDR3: TGCGCCAGCAGGCAGGGTTCGAGAGGGGCCAACGTCCTGACTTTC. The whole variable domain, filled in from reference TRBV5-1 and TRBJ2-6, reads KAGVTQTPRYLIKTRGQQVTLSCSPISGHRSVSWYQQTPGQGLQFLFEYFSETQRNKGNFPGRFSGRQFSNSRSEMNVSTLELGDSALYLCASRQGSRGANVLTFGAGSRLTVL.

Here the CDR3 reads CASSSSTGQETQYF. The CDR3 nucleotides are TGTGCCAGCAGCTCATCGACAGGGCAAGAGACCCAGTACTTC. The chain uses TRBV13 and TRBJ2-5, with 7 bases fitting TRBD1. With 4 bases clipped from V and 2 bases from J, the junction kept 4 bases outside the gene matches. Per the germline V gene, CDR1 is PRHDT and CDR2 is FYEKMQ (reference sequence). CDR3 length: 14 residues.

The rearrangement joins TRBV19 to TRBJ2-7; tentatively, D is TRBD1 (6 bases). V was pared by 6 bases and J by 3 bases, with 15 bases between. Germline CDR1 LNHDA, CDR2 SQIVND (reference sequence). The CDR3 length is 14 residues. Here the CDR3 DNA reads TGTGCCAGTAGAGTACGGGACACCAACTACGAGCAGTACTTC. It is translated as CASRVRDTNYEQYF.

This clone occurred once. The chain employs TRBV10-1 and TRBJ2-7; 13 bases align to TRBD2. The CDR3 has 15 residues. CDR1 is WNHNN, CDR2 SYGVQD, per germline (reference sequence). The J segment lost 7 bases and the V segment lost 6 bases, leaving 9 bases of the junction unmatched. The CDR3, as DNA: TGCGCCAGCAGCGATACTAGCGGGAGGGCCGGTGAGCAGTACTTC. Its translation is CASSDTSGRAGEQYF.

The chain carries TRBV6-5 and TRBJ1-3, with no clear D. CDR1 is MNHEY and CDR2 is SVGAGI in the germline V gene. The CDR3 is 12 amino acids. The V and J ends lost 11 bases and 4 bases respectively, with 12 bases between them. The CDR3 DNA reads TGTGCCGCTTGGGCGGGGGGAAACACCATATATTTT. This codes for CAAWAGGNTIYF.

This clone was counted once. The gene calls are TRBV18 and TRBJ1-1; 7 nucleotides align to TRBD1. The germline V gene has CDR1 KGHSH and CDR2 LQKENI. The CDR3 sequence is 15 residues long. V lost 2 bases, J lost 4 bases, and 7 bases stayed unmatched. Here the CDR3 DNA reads TGTGCCAGCTCACCAGCGGGACAGTTTTCCACTGAAGCTTTCTTT. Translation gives CASSPAGQFSTEAFF.

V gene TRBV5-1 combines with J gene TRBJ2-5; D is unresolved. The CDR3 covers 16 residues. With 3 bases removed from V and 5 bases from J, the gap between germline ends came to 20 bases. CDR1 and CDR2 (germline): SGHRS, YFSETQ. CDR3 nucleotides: TGCGCCAGCAGCTCCCGGCAAGACACAAGATGGGAGACCCAGTACTTC. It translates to CASSSRQDTRWETQYF.

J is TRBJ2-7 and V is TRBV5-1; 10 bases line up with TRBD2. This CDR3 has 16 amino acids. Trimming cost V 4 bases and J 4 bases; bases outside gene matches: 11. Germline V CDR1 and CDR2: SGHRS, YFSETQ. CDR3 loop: CASSPEGGTSVYEQYF. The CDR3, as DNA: TGCGCCAGCAGCCCGGAGGGCGGGACTAGCGTTTACGAGCAGTACTTC. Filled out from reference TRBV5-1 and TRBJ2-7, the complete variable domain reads KAGVTQTPRYLIKTRGQQVTLSCSPISGHRSVSWYQQTPGQGLQFLFEYFSETQRNKGNFPGRFSGRQFSNSRSEMNVSTLELGDSALYLCASSPEGGTSVYEQYFGPGTRLTVT.

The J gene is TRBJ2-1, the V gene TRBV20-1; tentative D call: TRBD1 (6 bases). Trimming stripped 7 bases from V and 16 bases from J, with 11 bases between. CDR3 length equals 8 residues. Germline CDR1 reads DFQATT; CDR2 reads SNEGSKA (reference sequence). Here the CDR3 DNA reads TGCAGTGGGGGGCCCGAATTCTTC. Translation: CSGGPEFF.

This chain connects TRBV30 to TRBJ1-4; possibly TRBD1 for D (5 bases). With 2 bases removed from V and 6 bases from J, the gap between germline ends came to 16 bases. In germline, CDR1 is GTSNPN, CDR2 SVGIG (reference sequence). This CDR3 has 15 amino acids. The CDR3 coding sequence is TGTGCCTGGAGTAAGGTTTGGACATTTGATGAAAAACTGTTTTTT. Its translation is CAWSKVWTFDEKLFF.

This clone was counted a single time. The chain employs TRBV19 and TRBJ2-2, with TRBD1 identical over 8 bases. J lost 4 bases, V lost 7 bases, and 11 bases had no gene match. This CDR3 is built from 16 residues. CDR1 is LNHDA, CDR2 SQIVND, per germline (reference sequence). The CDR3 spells CASKTGAGSFTGELFF. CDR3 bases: TGTGCCAGTAAGACAGGGGCCGGATCCTTCACCGGGGAGCTGTTTTTT.

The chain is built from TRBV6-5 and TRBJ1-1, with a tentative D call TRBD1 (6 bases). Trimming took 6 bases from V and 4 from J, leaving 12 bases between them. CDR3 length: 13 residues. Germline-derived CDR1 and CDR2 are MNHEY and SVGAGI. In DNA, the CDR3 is TGTGCCAGCAGCACAGGGAGGGTCACTGAAGCTTTCTTT. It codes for CASSTGRVTEAFF.

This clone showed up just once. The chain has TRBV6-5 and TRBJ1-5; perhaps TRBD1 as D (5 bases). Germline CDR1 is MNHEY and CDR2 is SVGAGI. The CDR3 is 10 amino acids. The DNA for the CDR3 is TGTGCGATAGGGGTTAGGCCCCAGCATTTT. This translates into CAIGVRPQHF.

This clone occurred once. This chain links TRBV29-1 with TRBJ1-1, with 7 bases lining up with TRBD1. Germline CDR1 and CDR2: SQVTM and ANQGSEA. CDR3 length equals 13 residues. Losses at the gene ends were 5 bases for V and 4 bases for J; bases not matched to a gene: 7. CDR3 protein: CSVPKQGSTEAFF. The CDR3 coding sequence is TGCAGCGTTCCCAAACAGGGGTCCACTGAAGCTTTCTTT.

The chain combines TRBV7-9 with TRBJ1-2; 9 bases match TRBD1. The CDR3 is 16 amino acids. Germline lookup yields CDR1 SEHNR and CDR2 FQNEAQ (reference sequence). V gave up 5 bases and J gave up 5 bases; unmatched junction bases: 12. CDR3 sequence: CASSPGTGIRMYGYTF. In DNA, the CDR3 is TGTGCCAGCAGCCCTGGGACAGGGATCAGGATGTATGGCTACACCTTC.

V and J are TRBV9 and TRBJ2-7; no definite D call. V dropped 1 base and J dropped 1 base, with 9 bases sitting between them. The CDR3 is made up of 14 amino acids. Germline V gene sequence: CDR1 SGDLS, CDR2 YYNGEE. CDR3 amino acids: CASSVTTDSYEQYF. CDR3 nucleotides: TGTGCCAGCAGCGTAACAACAGATTCCTACGAGCAGTACTTC.

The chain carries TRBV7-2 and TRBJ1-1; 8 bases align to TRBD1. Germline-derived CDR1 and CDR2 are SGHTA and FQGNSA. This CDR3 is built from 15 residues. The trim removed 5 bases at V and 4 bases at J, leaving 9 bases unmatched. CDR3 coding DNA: TGTGCCAGCAGCCTCCTCAGGACAGGGAGCACTGAAGCTTTCTTT. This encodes CASSLLRTGSTEAFF.

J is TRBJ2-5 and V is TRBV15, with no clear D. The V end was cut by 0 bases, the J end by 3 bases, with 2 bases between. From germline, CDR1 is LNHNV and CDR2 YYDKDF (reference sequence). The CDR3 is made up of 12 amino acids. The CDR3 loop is CATSRDKETQYF. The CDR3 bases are TGTGCCACCAGCAGAGATAAAGAGACCCAGTACTTC. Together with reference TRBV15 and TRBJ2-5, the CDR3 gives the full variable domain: DAMVIQNPRYQVTQFGKPVTLSCSQTLNHNVMYWYQQKSSQAPKLLFHYYDKDFNNEADTPDNFQSRRPNTSFCFLDIRSPGLGDTAMYLCATSRDKETQYFGPGTRLLVL.